Following are 7 T cell receptor beta chains from one sample sequenced in a study of blood T cell repertoires in COVID-19 (dated by TCRdb to about 2020). Library construction relied on the immunoSEQ multiplex PCR assay. The clones in this table, taken by TCRdb from immuneACCESS, are in-frame only. Not every clone is retained; where verified, under half of the shortfall comes from an unresolved V gene, and the cause of the rest is unknown. The sample table shows 180,000 or so clones, and 70% to 80% are seen once. The top ten constitute roughly 8.6% of the sample. Sample: peripheral blood. The receptors come from a woman in her forties or fifties with active or convalescent COVID-19.

This chain connects TRBV11-2 to TRBJ2-3; 9 nucleotides match TRBD2. Per the germline V gene, CDR1 is SGHAT and CDR2 is FQNNGV. J was trimmed by 3 bases and V by 5 bases; bases with no gene match: 3. The CDR3 is 14 amino acids. CDR3 bases: TGTGCCAGCAGCCAGGGACTAGCTACAGATACGCAGTATTTT. Translated: CASSQGLATDTQYF.

This clone was seen more than once but under ten times. The chain couples TRBV30 to TRBJ1-6; no firm D call. The CDR3 runs to 17 residues. V lost 1 base to trimming and J lost 6 bases, with 19 bases between them. Germline CDR1 reads GTSNPN; CDR2 reads SVGIG (reference sequence). DNA for the CDR3: TGTGCCTGGAGTGATGGTTTAGGCGTGCTAGGTAATTCACCCCTCCACTTT. Translating gives CAWSDGLGVLGNSPLHF.

This chain's CDR3 is CASSQDLVVYAASGNTIYF. In nucleotides, the CDR3 is TGCGCCAGCAGCCAAGATTTGGTAGTCTACGCCGCCTCTGGAAACACCATATATTTT. V gene TRBV4-3 combines with J gene TRBJ1-3; unclear D gene. V was pared by 0 bases and J by 0 bases, with 18 bases between. The CDR3 runs 19 residues. CDR1 LGHNA and CDR2 YSLEER come from the germline V gene.

The chain has TRBV28 and TRBJ1-6; TRBD1 is a possible D gene (5 bases). Germline CDR1 MDHEN, CDR2 SYDVKM. CDR3 size: 13 residues. V gave up 7 bases and J gave up 8 bases, with 12 bases separating them. CDR3 coding DNA: TGTGCCAGCATAAGGGACTGGGATTCACCCCTCCACTTT. The encoded protein is CASIRDWDSPLHF. The full variable domain, in which reference TRBV28 and TRBJ1-6 provide the parts outside the CDR3, is DVKVTQSSRYLVKRTGEKVFLECVQDMDHENMFWYRQDPGLGLRLIYFSYDVKMKEKGDIPEGYSVSREKKERFSLILESASTNQTSMYLCASIRDWDSPLHFGNGTRLTVT.

V usage is TRBV7-2 and J usage is TRBJ1-3; D ambiguous. V was pared by 6 bases and J by 4 bases, with 10 bases between. CDR1 SGHTA and CDR2 FQGNSA come from the germline V gene. The CDR3 covers 13 residues. The CDR3 DNA sequence: TGTGCCAGCAGTTCCTCGACAGGAAACACCATATATTTT. Amino acids: CASSSSTGNTIYF.

This sequence joins TRBV5-1 and TRBJ2-4; TRBD1 agrees at 9 bases. The V segment lost 2 bases and the J segment 7 bases; nucleotides outside the gene matches: 4. Germline V gives CDR1 SGHRS, CDR2 YFSETQ. There are 14 residues in the CDR3. The CDR3 DNA is TGCGCCAGCAGCTTCGGGACAGGGAGGAACATTCAGTACTTC. Translated: CASSFGTGRNIQYF.

This chain connects TRBV7-2 to TRBJ2-7, with 10 bases fitting TRBD1. Germline CDR1 and CDR2: SGHTA and FQGNSA. CDR3 length: 15 residues. V trimming: 3 bases; J trimming: 3 bases; junction bases outside the gene matches: 5. Here the CDR3 DNA reads TGTGCCAGCAGCTTCCTGACAGGGGGCTTCTACGAGCAGTACTTC. Amino acid sequence: CASSFLTGGFYEQYF.